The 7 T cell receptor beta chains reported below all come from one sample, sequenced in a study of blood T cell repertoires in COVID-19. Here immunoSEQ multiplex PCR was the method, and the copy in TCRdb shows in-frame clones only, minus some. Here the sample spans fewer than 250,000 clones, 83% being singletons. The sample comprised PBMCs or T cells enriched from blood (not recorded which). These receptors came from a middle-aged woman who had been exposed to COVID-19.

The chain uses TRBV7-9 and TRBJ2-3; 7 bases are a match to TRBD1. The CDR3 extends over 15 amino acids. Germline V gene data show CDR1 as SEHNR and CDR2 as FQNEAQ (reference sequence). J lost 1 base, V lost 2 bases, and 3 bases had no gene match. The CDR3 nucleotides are TGTGCCAGCAGCTTATTTCAGGGGGGCACAGATACGCAGTATTTT. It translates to CASSLFQGGTDTQYF.

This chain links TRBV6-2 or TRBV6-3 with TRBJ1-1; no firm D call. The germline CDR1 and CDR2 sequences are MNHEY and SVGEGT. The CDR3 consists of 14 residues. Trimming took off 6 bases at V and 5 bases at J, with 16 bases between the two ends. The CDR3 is CASSFPRGWTEAFF. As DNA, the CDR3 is TGTGCCAGCAGCTTCCCTCGAGGGTGGACTGAAGCTTTCTTT.

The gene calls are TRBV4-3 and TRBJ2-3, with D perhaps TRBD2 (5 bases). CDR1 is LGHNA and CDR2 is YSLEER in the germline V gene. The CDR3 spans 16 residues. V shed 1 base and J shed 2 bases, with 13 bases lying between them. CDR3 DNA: TGCGCCAGCAGCCAAGGGGCGGGTCTCTACACAGATACGCAGTATTTT. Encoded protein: CASSQGAGLYTDTQYF.

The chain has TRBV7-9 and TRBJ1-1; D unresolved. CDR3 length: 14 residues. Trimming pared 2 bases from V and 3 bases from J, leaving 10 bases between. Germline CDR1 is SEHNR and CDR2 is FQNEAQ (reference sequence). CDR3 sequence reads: CASSLHASDTEAFF. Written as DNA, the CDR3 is TGTGCCAGCAGCTTACATGCGTCGGACACTGAAGCTTTCTTT.

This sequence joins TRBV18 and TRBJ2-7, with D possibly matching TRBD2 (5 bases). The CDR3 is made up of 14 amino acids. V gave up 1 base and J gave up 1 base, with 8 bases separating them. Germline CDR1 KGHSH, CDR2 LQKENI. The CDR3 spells CASSPREQSYEQYF. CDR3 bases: TGTGCCAGCTCACCACGGGAGCAGTCCTACGAGCAGTACTTC.

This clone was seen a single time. CDR3 DNA: TGCGCCAGCAGCACCGGCGGGGGGGCCTCGGGTGAGACCCAGTACTTC. Its protein is CASSTGGGASGETQYF. The genes are TRBV5-1 and TRBJ2-5, with 9 bases aligning to TRBD2. V lost 4 bases and J lost 5; bases outside the gene matches: 12. Germline V gene lookup returns CDR1 SGHRS and CDR2 YFSETQ. This CDR3 is built from 16 residues.

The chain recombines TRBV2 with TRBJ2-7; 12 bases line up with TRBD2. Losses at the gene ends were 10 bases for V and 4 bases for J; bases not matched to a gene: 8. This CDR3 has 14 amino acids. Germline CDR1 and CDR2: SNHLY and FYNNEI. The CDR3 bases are TGTGCCACAAAAACCGGGACTAGCGGGTACGAGCAGTACTTC. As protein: CATKTGTSGYEQYF.